A single sample is the source of the 24 T cell receptor beta chains below, sequenced in a study of cytomegalovirus exposure and HLA in healthy donors. PCR amplification relied on 60 Vbeta primers (plus 13 Jbeta primers). Using immunoSEQ multiplex PCR, the repertoire was profiled, and TCRdb retains in-frame clones only, with some absent. In the table there are around 96,000 clones, 70% to 90% of which are singletons. The sequenced sample consisted of PBMCs. The receptor set was obtained from a man aged 18-30 years in good health and CMV-seronegative.

The CDR3 region has the DNA TGTGCCAGCAGCGGGGGGAGGGGCAGTGAGCTGTTTTTT. Residues: CASSGGRGSELFF. V usage is TRBV9 and J usage is TRBJ2-2; 7 nucleotides line up with TRBD2. In germline, CDR1 is SGDLS, CDR2 YYNGEE. Germline trimming cut 3 bases from V and 11 bases from J; bases unmatched to any gene: 7. This CDR3 is 13 amino acids long.

In regard to this clone: An end of the junction does not agree with germline; a read error may underlie this. The chain employs TRBV11-2 and TRBJ1-1, with 7 bases aligning to TRBD1. This CDR3 has 12 amino acids. CDR1 and CDR2 from the germline V gene are SGHAT and FQNNGV. The CDR3 bases are TGTACCAGCAGCTTAACACAGGGGAAAGCTTTCTTT. Translation gives CTSSLTQGKAFF. The variable domain in full, with the rest retrieved from reference TRBV11-2 and TRBJ1-1, is EAGVAQSPRYKIIEKRQSVAFWCNPISGHATLYWYQQILGQGPKLLIQFQNNGVVDDSQLPKDRFSAERLKGVDSTLKIQPAKLEDSAVYLCTSSLTQGKAFFGQGTRLTVV.

The gene calls are TRBV15 and TRBJ2-5; 8 nucleotides align to TRBD1. Losses at the gene ends were 1 base for V and 2 bases for J; bases not matched to a gene: 9. This CDR3 has 17 residues. Germline lookup yields CDR1 LNHNV and CDR2 YYDKDF (reference sequence). CDR3 residues: CATSRVPRDRPQETQYF. Here the CDR3 DNA reads TGTGCCACCAGCAGAGTACCCCGGGACAGGCCACAAGAGACCCAGTACTTC.

This clone appeared once. The chain joins TRBV9 to TRBJ2-2; a weak D match, TRBD1 (5 bases). This CDR3 has 16 residues. The V end lost 3 bases, the J end lost 0 bases, and 12 bases lay between the germline ends. Per germline, CDR1 SGDLS and CDR2 YYNGEE. CDR3 coding DNA: TGTGCCAGCAGCGCAACGACAGAGCCGAACACCGGGGAGCTGTTTTTT. Translating gives CASSATTEPNTGELFF.

In this sample, this clone turned up a few times. The chain links TRBV2 to TRBJ1-2; 7 nucleotides align to TRBD1. Germline CDR1 reads SNHLY; CDR2 reads FYNNEI. After removal of 5 bases from V and 2 bases from J, the junction contained 2 bases not matched to a gene. The CDR3 is 13 residues long. CDR3 region: CASSTTGNYGYTF. The CDR3 region has the DNA TGTGCCAGCAGTACGACAGGGAACTATGGCTACACCTTC.

The chain's CDR3 is CASSLRTEAPYEQYF. Written as DNA, the CDR3 is TGTGCCAGCAGCCTTCGGACAGAAGCACCCTACGAGCAGTACTTC. This chain uses TRBV4-2 with TRBJ2-5; D is perhaps TRBD1 (6 bases). The J call is doubtful: the DNA matches TRBJ2-7 better. The CDR3 covers 15 residues. Germline CDR1 is LGHNA and CDR2 is YNFKEQ.

This chain links TRBV6-1 with TRBJ2-1; the D gene is possibly TRBD2 (6 bases). This CDR3 region has 11 residues. Germline V gene data show CDR1 as MNHNS and CDR2 as SASEGT. V shed 8 bases and J shed 12 bases, with 14 bases lying between them. CDR3 amino acids: CASGGIDWQFF. The CDR3 coding sequence is TGTGCCAGCGGCGGGATCGATTGGCAGTTCTTC.

This chain connects TRBV5-1 to TRBJ2-5; D might be TRBD2 (6 bases). CDR1 and CDR2 (germline): SGHRS, YFSETQ. The CDR3 has 14 amino acids. With 0 bases removed from V and 4 bases from J, the gap between germline ends came to 10 bases. This CDR3 reads CASSLAVGGETQYF. In DNA form, the CDR3 reads TGCGCCAGCAGCTTGGCCGTGGGAGGAGAGACCCAGTACTTC.

This clone occurred a few times. CDR3 loop: CASTREGQGASEQYF. CDR3 DNA sequence: TGTGCCAGCACCAGAGAGGGACAGGGGGCGAGCGAGCAGTACTTC. The chain has TRBV2 and TRBJ2-7; 12 bases align to TRBD1. The CDR3 sequence is 15 residues long. Germline V gives CDR1 SNHLY, CDR2 FYNNEI. V lost 7 bases to trimming and J lost 6 bases; unmatched junction nucleotides: 10.

Concerning this clone: Different DNA sequences within this sample yield the same CDR3. The gene calls are TRBV18 and TRBJ1-5, with D tentatively TRBD1 (5 bases). The CDR3 has 14 amino acids. Germline V lookup: CDR1 KGHSH, CDR2 LQKENI. V was shortened by 6 bases and J by 7 bases, with 16 bases between the two germline ends. CDR3 loop: CASSPARQGQPQHF. The CDR3 DNA reads TGTGCCAGCTCCCCCGCCCGTCAGGGCCAGCCCCAGCATTTT.

Comments on this clone: A read error may produce the germline difference seen at one junction end. The chain is built from TRBV7-9 and TRBJ1-1; D not resolved. Germline CDR1 SEHNR, CDR2 FQNEAQ (reference sequence). The CDR3 runs to 14 residues. In DNA form, the CDR3 reads TGTTCCAGCAGCTTAGTACTCGAGGGCACTGAAGCTTTCTTT. It yields the protein CSSSLVLEGTEAFF.

The V and J genes are TRBV7-2 and TRBJ2-3, with D perhaps TRBD1 (6 bases). The V gene lost 4 bases and the J gene lost 4 bases, with 21 bases spanning the gap. The V gene's germline CDR1 is SGHTA and CDR2 FQGNSA. The CDR3 has 17 amino acids. The CDR3, as DNA: TGTGCCAGCAGCTCTCGGTTAGGCTCACAGGGCGCAGATACGCAGTATTTT. It encodes CASSSRLGSQGADTQYF.

The chain has TRBV19 and TRBJ2-7; D gene ambiguous. The V gene lost 5 bases and the J gene lost 0 bases, with 11 bases spanning the gap. The germline CDR1 and CDR2 sequences are LNHDA and SQIVND (reference sequence). This CDR3 has 14 residues. Written as DNA, the CDR3 is TGTGCCAGTAGTTTGTGGCAGGCCTCCTACGAGCAGTACTTC. Translation: CASSLWQASYEQYF.

CDR3 sequence reads: CASSQDPGGGADTQYF. CDR3 DNA: TGTGCCAGCAGCCAAGATCCCGGGGGAGGAGCAGATACGCAGTATTTT. V gene TRBV4-2 combines with J gene TRBJ2-3; maybe TRBD2 (6 bases). Per germline, CDR1 LGHNA and CDR2 YNFKEQ. V shed 0 bases and J shed 4 bases, with 14 bases lying between them. This CDR3 spans 16 amino acids.

The chain employs TRBV30 and TRBJ1-1, with a weak D call TRBD1 (5 bases). The germline CDR1 and CDR2 sequences are GTSNPN and SVGIG (reference sequence). The CDR3 is 12 residues long. Trimming took 5 bases from V and 4 from J, leaving 11 bases between them. The CDR3 region is CAWGASGTEAFF. CDR3 DNA: TGTGCCTGGGGGGCCTCCGGCACTGAAGCTTTCTTT.

V usage is TRBV5-1 and J usage is TRBJ1-1, with D perhaps TRBD1 (5 bases). V gave up 6 bases and J gave up 3 bases, with 15 bases separating them. The germline V gene has CDR1 SGHRS and CDR2 YFSETQ. The CDR3 contains 14 residues. CDR3 sequence reads: CASTRQSGDTEAFF. For the CDR3, the DNA is TGCGCCAGCACCAGACAGAGCGGGGACACTGAAGCTTTCTTT.

The chain's CDR3 is CASSPPSYEQYF. The CDR3 DNA reads as TGTGCCAGCAGCCCACCCAGTTACGAGCAGTACTTC. The gene calls are TRBV7-2 and TRBJ2-7, with D uncertain. V gave up 5 bases and J gave up 4 bases, with 9 bases separating them. Germline V lookup: CDR1 SGHTA, CDR2 FQGNSA. This CDR3 has 12 amino acids.

The chain uses TRBV19 and TRBJ2-5; 9 positions match TRBD1. The CDR3 sequence is 16 residues long. V lost 4 bases and J lost 1; bases outside the gene matches: 7. Per germline, CDR1 LNHDA and CDR2 SQIVND (reference sequence). The CDR3 spells CASSTGQGTIQETQYF. The CDR3 DNA sequence: TGTGCCAGTAGTACCGGACAGGGGACTATCCAAGAGACCCAGTACTTC.

In this sample, this clone turned up a few times. The chain uses TRBV28 and TRBJ1-4; 8 bases agree with TRBD1. The germline V gene has CDR1 MDHEN and CDR2 SYDVKM. V gave up 3 bases and J gave up 8 bases; unmatched junction bases: 11. The length of the CDR3 is 16 residues. The CDR3 region is CASSLRETGAGEKLFF. The DNA for the CDR3 is TGTGCCAGCAGTTTGAGGGAGACAGGGGCCGGGGAAAAACTGTTTTTT.

J is TRBJ1-6 and V is TRBV5-6; D gene unclear. Germline V lookup: CDR1 SGHDT, CDR2 YYEEEE. The ends were cut back, 2 bases at V and 0 bases at J, with 6 bases in the middle. The CDR3 covers 15 residues. In DNA form, the CDR3 reads TGTGCCAGCAGCTTAGTCAGCTCCTATAATTCACCCCTCCACTTT. It codes for CASSLVSSYNSPLHF.

The chain links TRBV2 to TRBJ2-1, with D maybe TRBD1 (6 bases). This CDR3 comprises 15 residues. Trimming pared 6 bases from V and 10 bases from J, leaving 22 bases between. Germline CDR1 is SNHLY and CDR2 is FYNNEI. CDR3: CASRLQGIIYSEQFF. The CDR3 DNA sequence: TGTGCCAGCAGGCTACAGGGAATTATATACTCCGAGCAGTTCTTC.

This chain joins TRBV4-2 and TRBJ2-5; D is uncertain. With 3 bases removed from V and 3 bases from J, the gap between germline ends came to 5 bases. This CDR3 has 12 amino acids. Germline CDR1 and CDR2: LGHNA and YNFKEQ. The CDR3 sequence is CASSHNKETQYF. The CDR3 nucleotides read TGTGCCAGCAGCCATAATAAAGAGACCCAGTACTTC.

The genes are TRBV5-6 and TRBJ2-3; TRBD2 matches at 8 bases. With 1 base clipped from V and 6 bases from J, the junction kept 4 bases outside the gene matches. Germline CDR1 is SGHDT and CDR2 is YYEEEE. CDR3 length: 14 amino acids. CDR3 DNA: TGTGCCAGCAGCTTGTATCGGGAGGGGGATACGCAGTATTTT. Its translation is CASSLYREGDTQYF.

Written as DNA, the CDR3 is TGTGCCAGCAGTTTACGGACAGCAACTAATGAAAAACTGTTTTTT. Protein sequence: CASSLRTATNEKLFF. V gene TRBV27 combines with J gene TRBJ1-4; weak D call: TRBD1 (6 bases). This CDR3 spans 15 amino acids. Germline V gives CDR1 MNHEY, CDR2 SMNVEV (reference sequence). V was cut by 2 bases and J by 0 bases, with 7 bases left in between.